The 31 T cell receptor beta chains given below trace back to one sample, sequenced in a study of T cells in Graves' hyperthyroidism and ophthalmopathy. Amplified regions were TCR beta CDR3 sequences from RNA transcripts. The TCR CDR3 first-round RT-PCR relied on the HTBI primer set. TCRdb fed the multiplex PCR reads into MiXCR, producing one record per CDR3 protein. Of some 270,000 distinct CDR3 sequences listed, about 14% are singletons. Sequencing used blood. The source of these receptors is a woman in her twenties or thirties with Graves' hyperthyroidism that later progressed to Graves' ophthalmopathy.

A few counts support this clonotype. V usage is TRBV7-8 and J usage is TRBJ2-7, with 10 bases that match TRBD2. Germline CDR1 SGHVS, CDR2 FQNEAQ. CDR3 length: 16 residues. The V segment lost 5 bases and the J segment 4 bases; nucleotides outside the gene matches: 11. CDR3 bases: TGTGCCAGCAGCCAGGCATCCCTAGCGGGAGAATACGAGCAGTACTTC. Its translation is CASSQASLAGEYEQYF.

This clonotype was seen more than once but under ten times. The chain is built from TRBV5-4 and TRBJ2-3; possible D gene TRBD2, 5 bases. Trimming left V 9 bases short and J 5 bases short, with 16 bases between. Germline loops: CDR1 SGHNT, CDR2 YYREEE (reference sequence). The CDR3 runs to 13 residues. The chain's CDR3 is CATADGWGDTQYF. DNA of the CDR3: TGTGCCACAGCGGACGGCTGGGGAGATACGCAGTATTTT.

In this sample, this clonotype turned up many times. CDR3: CASSTGTALSYEQYF. Here the CDR3 DNA reads TGTGCCAGCAGTACCGGGACCGCTCTCTCCTACGAGCAGTACTTC. This chain uses TRBV28 with TRBJ2-7, with D tentatively TRBD1 or TRBD2 (5 bases each). From germline, CDR1 is MDHEN and CDR2 SYDVKM. Trimming removed 5 bases from V and 0 bases from J, with 14 bases in between. The CDR3 has 15 amino acids. Looking up the rest from reference TRBV28 and TRBJ2-7 gives the full variable domain: DVKVTQSSRYLVKRTGEKVFLECVQDMDHENMFWYRQDPGLGLRLIYFSYDVKMKEKGDIPEGYSVSREKKERFSLILESASTNQTSMYLCASSTGTALSYEQYFGPGTRLTVT.

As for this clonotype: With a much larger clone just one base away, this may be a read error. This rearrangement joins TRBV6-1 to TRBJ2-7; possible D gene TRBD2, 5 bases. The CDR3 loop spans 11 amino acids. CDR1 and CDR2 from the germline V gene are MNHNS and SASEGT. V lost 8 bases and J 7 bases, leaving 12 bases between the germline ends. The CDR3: CASGLLPEQYF. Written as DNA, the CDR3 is TGTGCCAGCGGACTGCTACCTGAGCAGTACTTC.

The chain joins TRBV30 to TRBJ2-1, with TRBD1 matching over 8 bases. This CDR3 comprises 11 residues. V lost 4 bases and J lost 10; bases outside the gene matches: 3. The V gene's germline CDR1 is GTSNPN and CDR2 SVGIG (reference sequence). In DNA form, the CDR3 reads TGTGCCTGGACAGGGGGCGGAGAGCAGTTCTTC. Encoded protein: CAWTGGGEQFF.

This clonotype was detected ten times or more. This CDR3 reads CAWSVQAGYTF. In DNA, the CDR3 is TGTGCCTGGAGTGTGCAGGCTGGCTACACCTTC. The rearrangement links TRBV30 to TRBJ1-2; no clear D gene. The CDR3 contains 11 residues. CDR1 is GTSNPN, CDR2 SVGIG, per germline (reference sequence). Deletions cut 0 bases from V and 7 bases from J, with 6 bases between.

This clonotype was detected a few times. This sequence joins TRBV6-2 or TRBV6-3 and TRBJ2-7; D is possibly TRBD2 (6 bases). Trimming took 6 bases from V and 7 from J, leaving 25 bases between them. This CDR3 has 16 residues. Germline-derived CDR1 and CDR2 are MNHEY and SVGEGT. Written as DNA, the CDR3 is TGTGCCAGCAGCCCTTCTTTTTACGTTATTGGGACTGAGCAGTACTTC. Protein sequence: CASSPSFYVIGTEQYF.

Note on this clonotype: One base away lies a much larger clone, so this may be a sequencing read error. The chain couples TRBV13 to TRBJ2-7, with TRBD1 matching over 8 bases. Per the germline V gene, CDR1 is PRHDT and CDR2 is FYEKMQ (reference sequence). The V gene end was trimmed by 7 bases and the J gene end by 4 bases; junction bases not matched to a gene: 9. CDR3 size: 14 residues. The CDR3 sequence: CASKRGQEPYEQYF. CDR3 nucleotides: TGTGCCAGCAAAAGGGGACAGGAACCATACGAGCAGTACTTC.

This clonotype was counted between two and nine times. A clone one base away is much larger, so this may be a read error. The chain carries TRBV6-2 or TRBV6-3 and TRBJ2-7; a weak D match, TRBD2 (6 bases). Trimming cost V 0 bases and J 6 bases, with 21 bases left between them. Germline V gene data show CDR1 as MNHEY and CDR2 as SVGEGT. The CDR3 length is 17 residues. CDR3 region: CASSYSTYGDSRGEQYF. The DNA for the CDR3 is TGTGCCAGCAGTTACTCGACCTACGGGGACTCTCGGGGCGAGCAGTACTTC.

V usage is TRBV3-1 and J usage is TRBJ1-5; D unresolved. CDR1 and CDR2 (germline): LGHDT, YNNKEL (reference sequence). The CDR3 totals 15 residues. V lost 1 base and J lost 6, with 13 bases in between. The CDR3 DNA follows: TGTGCCAGCAGCCAAGTGAGCGAGCCGGCTCAGCCCCAGCATTTT. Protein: CASSQVSEPAQPQHF. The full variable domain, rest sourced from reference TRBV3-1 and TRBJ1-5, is DTAVSQTPKYLVTQMGNDKSIKCEQNLGHDTMYWYKQDSKKFLKIMFSYNNKELIINETVPNRFSPKSPDKAHLNLHINSLELGDSAVYFCASSQVSEPAQPQHFGDGTRLSIL.

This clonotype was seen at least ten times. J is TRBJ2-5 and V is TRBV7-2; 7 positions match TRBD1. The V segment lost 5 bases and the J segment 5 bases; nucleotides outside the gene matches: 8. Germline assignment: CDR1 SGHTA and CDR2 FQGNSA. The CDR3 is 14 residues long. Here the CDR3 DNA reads TGTGCCAGCAGCCCACAGGGGCTTAGGGAGACCCAGTACTTC. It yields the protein CASSPQGLRETQYF.

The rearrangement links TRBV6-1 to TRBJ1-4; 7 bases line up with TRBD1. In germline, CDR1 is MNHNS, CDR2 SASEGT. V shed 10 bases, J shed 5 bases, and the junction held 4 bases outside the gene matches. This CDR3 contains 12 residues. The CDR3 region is CATRQGNEKLFF. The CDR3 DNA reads TGTGCCACCCGACAGGGAAATGAAAAACTGTTTTTT.

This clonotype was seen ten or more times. The chain's CDR3 is CASRAGGGAAEAFF. CDR3 bases: TGTGCCAGCAGGGCAGGTGGGGGGGCGGCTGAAGCTTTCTTT. This chain links TRBV27 with TRBJ1-1, with D maybe TRBD1 (6 bases). Trimming stripped 6 bases from V and 6 bases from J, with 17 bases between. CDR1 and CDR2 (germline): MNHEY, SMNVEV (reference sequence). The CDR3 covers 14 residues.

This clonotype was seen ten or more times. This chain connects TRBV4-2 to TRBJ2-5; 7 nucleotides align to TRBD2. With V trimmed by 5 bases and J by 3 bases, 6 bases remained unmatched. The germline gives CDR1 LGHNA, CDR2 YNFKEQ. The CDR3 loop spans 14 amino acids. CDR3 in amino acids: CASSSREEEETQYF. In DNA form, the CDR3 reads TGTGCCAGCAGCTCCCGGGAGGAGGAAGAGACCCAGTACTTC.

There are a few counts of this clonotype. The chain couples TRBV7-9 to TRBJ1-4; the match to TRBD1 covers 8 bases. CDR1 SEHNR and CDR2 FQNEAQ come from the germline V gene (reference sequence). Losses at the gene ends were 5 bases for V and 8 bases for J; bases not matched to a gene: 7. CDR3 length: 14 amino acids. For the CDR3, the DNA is TGTGCCAGCAGCCCGGGACAGGTGAACGAAAAACTGTTTTTT. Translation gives CASSPGQVNEKLFF.

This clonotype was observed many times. The DNA of the CDR3 is TGTGCCAGCAGCCACATGACAGGGCTCGCAGATACGCAGTATTTT. Translated, it gives CASSHMTGLADTQYF. The chain carries TRBV12-3 or TRBV12-4 and TRBJ2-3; 7 nucleotides align to TRBD1. This CDR3 is 15 amino acids long. Germline trimming cut 6 bases from V and 4 bases from J; bases unmatched to any gene: 10.

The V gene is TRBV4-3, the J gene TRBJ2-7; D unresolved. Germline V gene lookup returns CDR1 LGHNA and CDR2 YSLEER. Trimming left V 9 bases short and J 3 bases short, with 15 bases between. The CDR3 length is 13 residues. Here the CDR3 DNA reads TGCGCCAGTTCCAAGACCACTTACTACGAGCAGTACTTC. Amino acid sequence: CASSKTTYYEQYF.

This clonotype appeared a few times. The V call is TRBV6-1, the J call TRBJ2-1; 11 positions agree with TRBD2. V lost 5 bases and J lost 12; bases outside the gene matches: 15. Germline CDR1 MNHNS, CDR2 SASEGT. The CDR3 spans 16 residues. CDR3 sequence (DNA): TGTGCCAGCAGTTCCGAGTTCCTAGCGGGAGGACTCTCGCAGTTCTTC. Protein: CASSSEFLAGGLSQFF.

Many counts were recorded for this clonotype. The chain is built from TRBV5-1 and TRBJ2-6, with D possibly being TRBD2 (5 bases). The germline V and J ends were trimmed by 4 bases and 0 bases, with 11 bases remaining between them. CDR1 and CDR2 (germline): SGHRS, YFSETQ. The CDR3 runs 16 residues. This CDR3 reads CASSEAGSSGANVLTF. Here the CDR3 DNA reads TGCGCCAGCAGCGAGGCGGGTAGCTCTGGGGCCAACGTCCTGACTTTC. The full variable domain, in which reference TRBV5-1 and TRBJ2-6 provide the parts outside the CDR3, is KAGVTQTPRYLIKTRGQQVTLSCSPISGHRSVSWYQQTPGQGLQFLFEYFSETQRNKGNFPGRFSGRQFSNSRSEMNVSTLELGDSALYLCASSEAGSSGANVLTFGAGSRLTVL.

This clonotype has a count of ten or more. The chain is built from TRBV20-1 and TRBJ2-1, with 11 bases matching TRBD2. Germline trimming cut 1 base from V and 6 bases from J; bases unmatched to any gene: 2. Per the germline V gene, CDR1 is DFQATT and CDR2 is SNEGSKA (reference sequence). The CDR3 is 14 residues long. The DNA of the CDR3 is TGCAGTGCTAGAGGACTAGCGGGATTCAATGAGCAGTTCTTC. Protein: CSARGLAGFNEQFF.

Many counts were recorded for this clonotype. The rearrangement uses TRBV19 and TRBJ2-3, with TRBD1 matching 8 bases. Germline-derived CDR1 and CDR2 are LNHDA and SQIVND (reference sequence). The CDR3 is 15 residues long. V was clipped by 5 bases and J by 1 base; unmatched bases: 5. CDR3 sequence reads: CASSPNRGGTDTQYF. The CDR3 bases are TGTGCCAGTAGTCCTAACAGGGGGGGCACAGATACGCAGTATTTT.

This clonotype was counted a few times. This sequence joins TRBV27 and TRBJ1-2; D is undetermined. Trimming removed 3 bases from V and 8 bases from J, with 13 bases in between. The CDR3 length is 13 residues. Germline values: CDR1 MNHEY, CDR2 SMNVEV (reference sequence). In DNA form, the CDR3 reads TGTGCCAGCAGTTTTATTTCAGGTTTGGGCTACACCTTC. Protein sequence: CASSFISGLGYTF.

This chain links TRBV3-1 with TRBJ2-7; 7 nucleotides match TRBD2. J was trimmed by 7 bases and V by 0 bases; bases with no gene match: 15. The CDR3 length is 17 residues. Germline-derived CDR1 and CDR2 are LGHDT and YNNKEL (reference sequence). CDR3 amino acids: CASSQERGLRGRGEQYF. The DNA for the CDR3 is TGTGCCAGCAGCCAAGAGAGGGGACTAAGAGGGCGGGGTGAGCAGTACTTC.

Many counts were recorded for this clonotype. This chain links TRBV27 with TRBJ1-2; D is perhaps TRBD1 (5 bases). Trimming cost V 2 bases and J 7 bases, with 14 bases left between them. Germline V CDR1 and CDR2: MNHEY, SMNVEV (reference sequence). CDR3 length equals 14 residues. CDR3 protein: CASSLMGGLAGYTF. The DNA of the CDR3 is TGTGCCAGCAGTTTAATGGGGGGACTCGCTGGCTACACCTTC.

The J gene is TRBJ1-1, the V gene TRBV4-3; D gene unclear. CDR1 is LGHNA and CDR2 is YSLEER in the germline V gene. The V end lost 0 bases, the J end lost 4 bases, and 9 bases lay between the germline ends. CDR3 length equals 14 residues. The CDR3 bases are TGCGCCAGCAGCCAAGAAATTGCGGGCACTGAAGCTTTCTTT. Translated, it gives CASSQEIAGTEAFF.

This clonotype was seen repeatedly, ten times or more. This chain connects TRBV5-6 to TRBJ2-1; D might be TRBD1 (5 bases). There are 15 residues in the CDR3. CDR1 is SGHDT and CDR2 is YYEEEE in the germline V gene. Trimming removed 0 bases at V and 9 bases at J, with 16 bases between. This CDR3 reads CASSLEGPGYGEQFF. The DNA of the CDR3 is TGTGCCAGCAGCTTGGAGGGGCCTGGGTACGGTGAGCAGTTCTTC.

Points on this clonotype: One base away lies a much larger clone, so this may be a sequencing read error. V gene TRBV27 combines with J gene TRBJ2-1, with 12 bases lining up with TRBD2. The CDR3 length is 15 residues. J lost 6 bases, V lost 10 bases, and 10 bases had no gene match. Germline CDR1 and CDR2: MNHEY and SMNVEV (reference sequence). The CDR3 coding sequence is TGTGCCAACGGCTACGGACTAGCGGGAAGCAATGAGCAGTTCTTC. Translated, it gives CANGYGLAGSNEQFF.

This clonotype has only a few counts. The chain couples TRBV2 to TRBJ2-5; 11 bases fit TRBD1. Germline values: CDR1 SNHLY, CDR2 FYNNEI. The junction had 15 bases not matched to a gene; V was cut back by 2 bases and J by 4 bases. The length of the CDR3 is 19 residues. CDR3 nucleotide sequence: TGTGCCAGCAGTGAATCACTAGGACAGGGGGCTTTTCAGGGAGAGACCCAGTACTTC. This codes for CASSESLGQGAFQGETQYF.

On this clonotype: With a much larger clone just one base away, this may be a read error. CDR3: CASSEWGELQPQHF. The DNA for the CDR3 is TGTGCCAGCAGTGAATGGGGTGAGCTCCAGCCCCAGCATTTT. The gene calls are TRBV2 and TRBJ1-5; D gene ambiguous. Germline V gives CDR1 SNHLY, CDR2 FYNNEI. The length of the CDR3 is 14 residues. V gave up 2 bases and J gave up 7 bases, with 12 bases separating them.

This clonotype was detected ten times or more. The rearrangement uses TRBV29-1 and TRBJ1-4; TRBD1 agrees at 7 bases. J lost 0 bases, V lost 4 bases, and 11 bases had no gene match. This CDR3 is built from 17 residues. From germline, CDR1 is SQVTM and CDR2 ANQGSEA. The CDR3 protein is CSVGSGGPFATNEKLFF. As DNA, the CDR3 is TGCAGCGTTGGATCAGGGGGACCCTTTGCAACTAATGAAAAACTGTTTTTT.

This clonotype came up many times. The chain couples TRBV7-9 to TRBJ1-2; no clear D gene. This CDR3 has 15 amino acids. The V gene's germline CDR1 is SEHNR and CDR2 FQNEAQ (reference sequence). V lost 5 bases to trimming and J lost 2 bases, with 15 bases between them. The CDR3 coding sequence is TGTGCCAGCAGCCTGGGCCGGACCGGCAACTATGGCTACACCTTC. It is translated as CASSLGRTGNYGYTF.